Below are 27 T cell receptor beta chains sequenced from a single sample in a study of blood T cell repertoires in COVID-19. Assay used: immunoSEQ multiplex PCR; TCRdb lists only in-frame clones, some missing. The sample holds some 700,000 clones; over 80% are singletons and the top ten take 0.2% to 0.3%. The source material was peripheral blood. These receptor sequences come from a woman between 18 and 29 years old with acute or convalescent COVID-19.

This rearrangement joins TRBV19 to TRBJ1-2; unclear D gene. Looked up from germline, CDR1 is LNHDA and CDR2 is SQIVND (reference sequence). The CDR3 has 13 amino acids. The V end was cut by 6 bases, the J end by 4 bases, with 12 bases between. The CDR3, as DNA: TGTGCCAGTAGGGGCTTTGGTCTCTATGGCTACACCTTC. The encoded protein is CASRGFGLYGYTF.

The chain uses TRBV24-1 and TRBJ1-2; the D gene is possibly TRBD1 (6 bases). CDR1 and CDR2 (germline): KGHDR, SFDVKD. This CDR3 is 13 amino acids long. Trimming left V 4 bases short and J 6 bases short, with 11 bases between. Here the CDR3 reads CATSDRTVNGYTF. The CDR3 DNA is TGTGCCACCAGTGACCGGACAGTAAATGGCTACACCTTC.

The chain combines TRBV9 with TRBJ1-1, with D possibly matching TRBD1 (6 bases). Trimming took 6 bases from V and 1 from J, leaving 16 bases between them. CDR1 SGDLS and CDR2 YYNGEE come from the germline V gene. The CDR3 contains 15 residues. The CDR3 sequence: CASTPTGVTNTEAFF. For the CDR3, the DNA is TGTGCCAGCACCCCGACAGGAGTGACGAACACTGAAGCTTTCTTT.

The chain joins TRBV10-3 to TRBJ2-5, with D possibly being TRBD1 (6 bases). V lost 6 bases, J lost 2 bases, and 13 bases lay in between. Germline V gene sequence: CDR1 ENHRY, CDR2 SYGVKD. CDR3 length: 14 amino acids. This CDR3 is CAIRGAGIQETQYF. The CDR3, as DNA: TGTGCCATCAGGGGGGCAGGTATACAAGAGACCCAGTACTTC.

This clone was seen more than once but under ten times. This sequence joins TRBV11-2 and TRBJ2-1, with D maybe TRBD2 (6 bases). Germline lookup yields CDR1 SGHAT and CDR2 FQNNGV. V gave up 5 bases and J gave up 7 bases, with 12 bases separating them. The CDR3 length is 13 residues. The CDR3 bases are TGTGCCAGCAGCCCCGCGGCGGGGAATGAGCAGTTCTTC. Amino acid sequence: CASSPAAGNEQFF. The full variable domain, with the rest looked up from reference TRBV11-2 and TRBJ2-1, is EAGVAQSPRYKIIEKRQSVAFWCNPISGHATLYWYQQILGQGPKLLIQFQNNGVVDDSQLPKDRFSAERLKGVDSTLKIQPAKLEDSAVYLCASSPAAGNEQFFGPGTRLTVL.

This chain connects TRBV5-1 to TRBJ2-7, with D perhaps TRBD2 (6 bases). Trimming removed 0 bases at V and 0 bases at J, with 10 bases between. CDR1 SGHRS and CDR2 YFSETQ come from the germline V gene. The CDR3 runs to 15 residues. The CDR3 region is CASSLDAGSSYEQYF. The CDR3 DNA reads as TGCGCCAGCAGCTTGGATGCGGGAAGCTCCTACGAGCAGTACTTC.

This clone was found a few times. This chain joins TRBV30 and TRBJ2-2; 9 bases are a match to TRBD1. This CDR3 is 15 amino acids long. Germline CDR1 reads GTSNPN; CDR2 reads SVGIG (reference sequence). After removal of 3 bases from V and 7 bases from J, the junction contained 9 bases not matched to a gene. The CDR3 loop is CAWRGPGTGNGELFF. The CDR3 DNA follows: TGTGCCTGGAGGGGTCCCGGGACAGGGAACGGGGAGCTGTTTTTT.

The chain carries TRBV10-1 and TRBJ1-1; no firm D call. The CDR3 runs 14 residues. The germline gives CDR1 WNHNN, CDR2 SYGVQD (reference sequence). With 2 bases removed from V and 8 bases from J, the gap between germline ends came to 15 bases. CDR3 sequence: CASSEEGTLKEAFF. CDR3 bases: TGCGCCAGCAGTGAGGAGGGAACCCTAAAGGAAGCTTTCTTT.

The gene calls are TRBV9 and TRBJ1-3; D is unclear. The CDR3 runs to 15 residues. V shed 3 bases and J shed 3 bases, with 13 bases lying between them. Per the germline V gene, CDR1 is SGDLS and CDR2 is YYNGEE. CDR3 region: CASSAGSFGGNTIYF. In DNA, the CDR3 is TGTGCCAGCAGCGCAGGTAGTTTCGGTGGAAACACCATATATTTT.

This CDR3 reads CASREDRVAHGYTF. CDR3 nucleotides: TGTGCCAGCAGAGAGGACAGGGTGGCCCATGGCTACACCTTC. The chain has TRBV2 and TRBJ1-2, with 8 bases matching TRBD1. Germline V gene lookup returns CDR1 SNHLY and CDR2 FYNNEI. J was trimmed by 6 bases and V by 6 bases; bases with no gene match: 9. The CDR3 covers 14 residues. The variable domain in full, with the rest retrieved from reference TRBV2 and TRBJ1-2, is EPEVTQTPSHQVTQMGQEVILRCVPISNHLYFYWYRQILGQKVEFLVSFYNNEISEKSEIFDDQFSVERPDGSNFTLKIRSTKLEDSAMYFCASREDRVAHGYTFGSGTRLTVV.

The chain combines TRBV5-1 with TRBJ2-3; 8 bases are a match to TRBD2. With V trimmed by 0 bases and J by 0 bases, 9 bases remained unmatched. Germline lookup yields CDR1 SGHRS and CDR2 YFSETQ. This CDR3 has 18 residues. CDR3 amino acids: CASSLALRGVPSTDTQYF. For the CDR3, the DNA is TGCGCCAGCAGCTTGGCTTTGCGGGGGGTGCCTAGCACAGATACGCAGTATTTT.

The rearrangement joins TRBV7-9 to TRBJ1-2, with TRBD1 matching over 8 bases. Germline-derived CDR1 and CDR2 are SEHNR and FQNEAQ (reference sequence). V was pared by 3 bases and J by 2 bases, with 5 bases of the junction left unmatched. CDR3 length: 15 residues. As DNA, the CDR3 is TGTGCCAGCAGCTTGAGCCGGGACAGGAACTATGGCTACACCTTC. As protein: CASSLSRDRNYGYTF.

This chain joins TRBV7-9 and TRBJ1-2; D remains unclear. Germline-derived CDR1 and CDR2 are SEHNR and FQNEAQ (reference sequence). The CDR3 spans 14 residues. V was clipped by 1 base and J by 0 bases, with 6 bases between them. The CDR3 loop reads CASSLGQSNYGYTF. In nucleotides, the CDR3 is TGTGCCAGCAGCTTAGGGCAGTCTAACTATGGCTACACCTTC. Filled out from reference TRBV7-9 and TRBJ1-2, the complete variable domain reads DTGVSQNPRHKITKRGQNVTFRCDPISEHNRLYWYRQTLGQGPEFLTYFQNEAQLEKSRLLSDRFSAERPKGSFSTLEIQRTEQGDSAMYLCASSLGQSNYGYTFGSGTRLTVV.

The chain links TRBV2 to TRBJ2-2, with 8 bases lining up with TRBD2. V gave up 7 bases and J gave up 0 bases; unmatched junction bases: 1. This CDR3 region has 14 residues. CDR1 is SNHLY and CDR2 is FYNNEI in the germline V gene. Here the CDR3 reads CASTGGANTGELFF. CDR3 nucleotides: TGTGCCAGCACCGGGGGGGCGAACACCGGGGAGCTGTTTTTT.

V usage is TRBV20-1 and J usage is TRBJ1-2; the D is unclear. Germline V CDR1 and CDR2: DFQATT, SNEGSKA (reference sequence). The CDR3 has 11 residues. The germline V and J ends were trimmed by 0 bases and 5 bases, with 4 bases remaining between them. The CDR3 is CSAREQYGYTF. The CDR3 DNA follows: TGCAGTGCTAGAGAACAGTATGGCTACACCTTC.

The chain is built from TRBV6-5 and TRBJ1-2, with D possibly matching TRBD1 (5 bases). CDR3 length equals 15 residues. Germline V lookup: CDR1 MNHEY, CDR2 SVGAGI. The V end lost 5 bases, the J end lost 0 bases, and 13 bases lay between the germline ends. CDR3 region: CASSLWGGANYGYTF. CDR3 nucleotide sequence: TGTGCCAGCAGTCTATGGGGGGGAGCTAACTATGGCTACACCTTC.

The chain couples TRBV2 to TRBJ1-6; 8 nucleotides match TRBD1. Germline CDR1 and CDR2: SNHLY and FYNNEI. This CDR3 is built from 15 residues. V gave up 0 bases and J gave up 7 bases; unmatched junction bases: 2. CDR3 nucleotide sequence: TGTGCCAGCAGTGAAGCAGGACAGGGAAATTCACCCCTCCACTTT. This codes for CASSEAGQGNSPLHF.

This chain uses TRBV6-1 with TRBJ1-2; no firm D call. CDR3 length: 13 residues. V lost 0 bases, J lost 8 bases, and 10 bases lay in between. Per germline, CDR1 MNHNS and CDR2 SASEGT. The CDR3 reads CASSEARILGYTF. The CDR3 bases are TGTGCCAGCAGTGAAGCGCGAATATTGGGCTACACCTTC.

The chain employs TRBV27 and TRBJ1-2; a possible D gene is TRBD1 (5 bases). The germline gives CDR1 MNHEY, CDR2 SMNVEV (reference sequence). V shed 7 bases and J shed 4 bases, with 22 bases lying between them. The CDR3 runs 16 residues. CDR3 amino acids: CASTKGQPLNGYGYTF. As DNA, the CDR3 is TGTGCCAGCACCAAGGGGCAACCTCTCAATGGCTATGGCTACACCTTC.

The chain carries TRBV10-3 and TRBJ1-2; no definite D call. V shed 7 bases and J shed 4 bases, with 10 bases lying between them. Germline values: CDR1 ENHRY, CDR2 SYGVKD. The CDR3 is 12 residues long. The CDR3 loop reads CAITEGSYGYTF. CDR3 nucleotide sequence: TGTGCCATCACCGAAGGGAGCTATGGCTACACCTTC.

The rearrangement uses TRBV10-3 and TRBJ1-1; D not certain. The CDR3 extends over 13 amino acids. V was cut by 3 bases and J by 7 bases, with 12 bases left in between. Germline V gene lookup returns CDR1 ENHRY and CDR2 SYGVKD. The DNA of the CDR3 is TGTGCCATCAGTGATGTAGAGGAGAATGAAGCTTTCTTT. Translating gives CAISDVEENEAFF.

The chain recombines TRBV24-1 with TRBJ1-5; possibly TRBD1 for D (6 bases). CDR1 KGHDR and CDR2 SFDVKD come from the germline V gene. With 9 bases removed from V and 3 bases from J, the gap between germline ends came to 11 bases. CDR3 length: 13 amino acids. The DNA of the CDR3 is TGTGCCACCTCAGGACAGTACAATCAGCCCCAGCATTTT. Its protein is CATSGQYNQPQHF.

This rearrangement joins TRBV2 to TRBJ1-5, with no clear D. The CDR3 length is 14 residues. Germline CDR1 SNHLY, CDR2 FYNNEI. The V end was cut by 8 bases, the J end by 0 bases, with 11 bases between. The CDR3, as DNA: TGTGCCAGCTCCTTCGGGAGTAGCAATCAGCCCCAGCATTTT. Translated, it gives CASSFGSSNQPQHF.

The chain carries TRBV6-2 or TRBV6-3 and TRBJ1-1, with 8 nucleotides matching TRBD1. Trimming removed 3 bases from V and 0 bases from J; junction bases left unmatched: 6. The CDR3 sequence is 16 residues long. Germline lookup yields CDR1 MNHEY and CDR2 SVGEGT. Written as DNA, the CDR3 is TGTGCCAGCAGTTATGGCGGACAGGGATTGAACACTGAAGCTTTCTTT. The encoded protein is CASSYGGQGLNTEAFF.

CDR3 protein: CASTSGYEQYF. CDR3 sequence (DNA): TGTGCCAGCACCTCGGGTTACGAGCAGTACTTC. V gene TRBV7-8 combines with J gene TRBJ2-7, with D hard to call. CDR3 length: 11 residues. CDR1 and CDR2 (germline): SGHVS, FQNEAQ. V was trimmed by 7 bases and J by 4 bases, leaving 8 bases between them.

CDR3 nucleotide sequence: TGTGCCAGCAGTCCCTATTCTAGCGGGGGGGCCTACGAGCAGTACTTC. Translated: CASSPYSSGGAYEQYF. The rearrangement joins TRBV27 to TRBJ2-7, with 12 nucleotides matching TRBD2. Germline lookup yields CDR1 MNHEY and CDR2 SMNVEV (reference sequence). The ends lost 5 bases at V and 2 bases at J; junction bases unmatched: 7. CDR3 length: 16 residues.

The gene calls are TRBV6-4 and TRBJ2-3; a possible D gene is TRBD1 (5 bases). V shed 11 bases and J shed 0 bases, with 15 bases lying between them. The CDR3 loop spans 14 amino acids. Per the germline V gene, CDR1 is MRHNA and CDR2 is SNTAGT. Here the CDR3 DNA reads TGTGCCGGACGCAGGGCCCGTAGCACAGATACGCAGTATTTT. This gives the protein CAGRRARSTDTQYF.